These 12 T cell receptor beta chains share one sample of origin, sequenced in a study of T cell clones after liver transplantation. Data came from immunoSEQ multiplex PCR; TCRdb stores just in-frame clones and leaves some out. Of more than 75,000 clones listed, roughly four fifths are singletons. This specimen consisted of CD4+ T cells from blood, obtained 45 to 46 months after liver transplant. The receptors originated from a human patient who received a liver transplant. A share of the T cells may be of graft donor origin.

The J gene is TRBJ2-1, the V gene TRBV28, with TRBD2 matching 12 bases. The V gene's germline CDR1 is MDHEN and CDR2 SYDVKM. The CDR3 loop spans 14 amino acids. V lost 6 bases to trimming and J lost 9 bases; unmatched junction nucleotides: 6. The CDR3 DNA reads as TGTGCCAGCAGCCCTGGACTAGCGGGACCTGAGCAGTTCTTC. It specifies CASSPGLAGPEQFF.

V and J are TRBV1 and TRBJ2-6; the table's D call, TRBD2, has no DNA check behind it. TRBV1 is reported as a pseudogene. The CDR3 spans 18 residues. CDR3 loop: CTSRLGGCAQSRANVLTF. DNA of the CDR3: TGCACCAGCAGATTGGGAGGTTGTGCACAAAGTCGGGCCAACGTCCTGACTTTC.

This chain links TRBV28 with TRBJ1-5; no clear D. Germline V gene lookup returns CDR1 MDHEN and CDR2 SYDVKM. The CDR3 is made up of 13 amino acids. V lost 0 bases and J 3 bases, leaving 3 bases between the germline ends. The CDR3 DNA reads TGTGCCAGCAGTTTATGGAACAATCAGCCCCAGCATTTT. The encoded protein is CASSLWNNQPQHF.

The rearrangement uses TRBV5-1 and TRBJ2-2, with 8 bases identical to TRBD1. Germline CDR1 and CDR2: SGHRS and YFSETQ. V trimming: 4 bases; J trimming: 4 bases; junction bases outside the gene matches: 3. This CDR3 spans 14 amino acids. The CDR3 DNA reads as TGCGCCAGCAGCGACGGACAGGGCACCGGGGAGCTGTTTTTT. Amino acids: CASSDGQGTGELFF.

The V and J genes are TRBV5-1 and TRBJ1-2; possibly TRBD1 for D (5 bases). CDR1 and CDR2 from the germline V gene are SGHRS and YFSETQ. This CDR3 contains 17 residues. The V and J ends lost 4 bases and 4 bases respectively, with 23 bases between them. The CDR3, as DNA: TGCGCCAGCAGCCCGGCGGGACGCAAGTTGTATGGCTATGGCTACACCTTC. This encodes CASSPAGRKLYGYGYTF.

This clone was counted a single time. CDR3 protein: CASSLQEGGNQPQHF. The DNA for the CDR3 is TGTGCCAGCAGCCTCCAGGAGGGGGGCAATCAGCCCCAGCATTTT. The chain has TRBV7-2 and TRBJ1-5, with D perhaps matching TRBD1 (6 bases). This CDR3 has 15 amino acids. The V gene's germline CDR1 is SGHTA and CDR2 FQGNSA. Trimming stripped 5 bases from V and 2 bases from J, with 13 bases between.

The rearrangement uses TRBV2 and TRBJ2-2, with D possibly matching TRBD1 (5 bases). Germline CDR1 is SNHLY and CDR2 is FYNNEI. This CDR3 has 16 amino acids. Trimming pared 7 bases from V and 7 bases from J, leaving 22 bases between. This CDR3 reads CASTPSGRARNGELFF. The DNA of the CDR3 is TGTGCCAGCACCCCCTCGGGCAGGGCGAGGAACGGGGAGCTGTTTTTT.

The CDR3 loop is CAWSVFGSYLGEQFF. Written as DNA, the CDR3 is TGTGCCTGGAGTGTATTCGGGAGCTATCTTGGTGAGCAGTTCTTC. This chain uses TRBV30 with TRBJ2-1; possibly TRBD2 for D (6 bases). Germline-derived CDR1 and CDR2 are GTSNPN and SVGIG (reference sequence). The CDR3 length is 15 residues. Trimming removed 0 bases at V and 9 bases at J, with 18 bases between.

V usage is TRBV7-2 and J usage is TRBJ1-3; D gene ambiguous. Germline V gene sequence: CDR1 SGHTA, CDR2 FQGNSA. V was clipped by 1 base and J by 4 bases, with 17 bases between them. This CDR3 is 17 amino acids long. CDR3 protein: CASSLGGGRPPGNTIYF. In DNA, the CDR3 is TGTGCCAGCAGCTTAGGAGGCGGCAGGCCCCCGGGAAACACCATATATTTT.

V usage is TRBV6-6 and J usage is TRBJ1-1, with D possibly matching TRBD1 (6 bases). The CDR3 consists of 15 residues. V lost 7 bases to trimming and J lost 5 bases, with 20 bases between them. Germline values: CDR1 MNHNY, CDR2 SVGAGI (reference sequence). CDR3 in amino acids: CASILSRGAGTEAFF. CDR3 DNA sequence: TGTGCCAGCATCCTAAGTCGGGGGGCCGGAACTGAAGCTTTCTTT.

This rearrangement joins TRBV5-6 to TRBJ2-7; D is unclear. CDR1 is SGHDT and CDR2 is YYEEEE in the germline V gene. The CDR3 consists of 12 residues. The V end was cut by 1 base, the J end by 3 bases, with 5 bases between. CDR3 DNA sequence: TGTGCCAGCAGCTTGAAAGACTACGAGCAGTACTTC. Protein: CASSLKDYEQYF.

V gene TRBV10-1 combines with J gene TRBJ2-7; 7 positions match TRBD2. V lost 4 bases to trimming and J lost 0 bases; unmatched junction nucleotides: 18. The CDR3 has 19 amino acids. In germline, CDR1 is WNHNN, CDR2 SYGVQD (reference sequence). The CDR3 loop reads CASSVYLSGPNFGSYEQYF. The CDR3 bases are TGCGCCAGCAGTGTTTATCTTAGCGGGCCTAACTTTGGCTCCTACGAGCAGTACTTC.